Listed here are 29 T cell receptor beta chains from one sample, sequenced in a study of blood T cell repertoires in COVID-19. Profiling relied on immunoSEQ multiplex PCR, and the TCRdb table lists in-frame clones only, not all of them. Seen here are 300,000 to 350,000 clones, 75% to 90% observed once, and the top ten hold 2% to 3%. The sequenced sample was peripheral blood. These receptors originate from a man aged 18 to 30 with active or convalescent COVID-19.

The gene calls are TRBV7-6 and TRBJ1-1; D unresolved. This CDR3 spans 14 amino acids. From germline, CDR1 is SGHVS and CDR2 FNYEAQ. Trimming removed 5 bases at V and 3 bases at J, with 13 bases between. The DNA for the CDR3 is TGTGCCAGCAGCCCCCGAGAGTCGGACACTGAAGCTTTCTTT. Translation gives CASSPRESDTEAFF.

Here the CDR3 DNA reads TGTGCCAGCAGCTACCTCAGGCCCCGGCGATCTGAAGCTTTCTTT. It encodes CASSYLRPRRSEAFF. The chain combines TRBV6-5 with TRBJ1-1; D remains ambiguous. The CDR3 sequence is 15 residues long. Germline V gives CDR1 MNHEY, CDR2 SVGAGI. The V and J ends lost 6 bases and 6 bases respectively, with 20 bases between them.

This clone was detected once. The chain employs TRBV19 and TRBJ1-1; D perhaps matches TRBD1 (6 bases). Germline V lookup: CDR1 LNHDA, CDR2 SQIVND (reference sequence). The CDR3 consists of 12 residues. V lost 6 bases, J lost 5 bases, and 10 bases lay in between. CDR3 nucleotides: TGTGCCAGTAGGGTGACAGGAACTGAAGCTTTCTTT. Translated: CASRVTGTEAFF.

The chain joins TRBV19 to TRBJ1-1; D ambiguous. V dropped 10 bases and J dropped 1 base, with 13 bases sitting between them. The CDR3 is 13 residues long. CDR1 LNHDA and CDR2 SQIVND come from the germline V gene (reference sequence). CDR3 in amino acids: CATGMGENTEAFF. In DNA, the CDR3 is TGTGCCACCGGGATGGGAGAGAACACTGAAGCTTTCTTT.

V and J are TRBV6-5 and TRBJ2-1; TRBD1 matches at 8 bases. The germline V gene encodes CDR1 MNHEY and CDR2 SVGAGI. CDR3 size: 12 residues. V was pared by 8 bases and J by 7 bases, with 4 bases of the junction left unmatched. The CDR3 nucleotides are TGTGCCAGCCCCAGGACAGGGAATGAGCAGTTCTTC. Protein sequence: CASPRTGNEQFF.

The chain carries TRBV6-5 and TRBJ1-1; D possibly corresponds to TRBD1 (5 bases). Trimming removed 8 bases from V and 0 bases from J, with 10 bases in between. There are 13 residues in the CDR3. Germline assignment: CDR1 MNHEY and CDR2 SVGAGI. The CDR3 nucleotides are TGTGCCAGCCAGACAGACTTGAACACTGAAGCTTTCTTT. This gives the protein CASQTDLNTEAFF.

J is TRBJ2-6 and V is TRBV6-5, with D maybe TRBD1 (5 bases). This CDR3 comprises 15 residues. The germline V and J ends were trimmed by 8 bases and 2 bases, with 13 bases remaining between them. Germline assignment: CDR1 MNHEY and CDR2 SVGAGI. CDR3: CASSAWGPGANVLTF. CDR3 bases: TGTGCCAGCTCTGCGTGGGGCCCTGGGGCCAACGTCCTGACTTTC.

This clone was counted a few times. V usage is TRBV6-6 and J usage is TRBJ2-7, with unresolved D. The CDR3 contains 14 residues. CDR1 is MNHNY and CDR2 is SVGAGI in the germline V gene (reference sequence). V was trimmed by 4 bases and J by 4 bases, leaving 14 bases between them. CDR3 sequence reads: CASSSRPGSYEQYF. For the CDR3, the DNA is TGTGCCAGCAGTTCACGTCCAGGTTCTTACGAGCAGTACTTC.

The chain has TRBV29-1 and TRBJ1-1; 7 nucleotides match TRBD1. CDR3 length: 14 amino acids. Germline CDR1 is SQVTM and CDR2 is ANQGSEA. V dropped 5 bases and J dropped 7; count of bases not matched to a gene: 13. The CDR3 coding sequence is TGCAGCGTTCGACAGGGAGGATCACTTAGTGAAGCTTTCTTT. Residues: CSVRQGGSLSEAFF.

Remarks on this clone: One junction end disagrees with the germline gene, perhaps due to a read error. The CDR3 DNA reads TGTGCCAGCACCTTAGATGTCAGTGAGCAGTTCTTC. Amino acid sequence: CASTLDVSEQFF. The chain recombines TRBV7-9 with TRBJ2-1; D is undetermined. The CDR3 extends over 12 amino acids. The germline gives CDR1 SEHNR, CDR2 FQNEAQ (reference sequence).

The CDR3 protein is CATSRDRGQGLGYTF. CDR3 sequence (DNA): TGTGCCACCAGCAGAGATAGGGGACAGGGGCTTGGCTACACCTTC. The rearrangement joins TRBV15 to TRBJ1-2; the match to TRBD1 covers 10 bases. Unmatched junction bases numbered 5, after V lost 0 bases and J lost 7 bases. Germline V lookup: CDR1 LNHNV, CDR2 YYDKDF (reference sequence). The CDR3 extends over 15 amino acids.

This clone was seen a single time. The CDR3 sequence is CASSLNLGTGGNEQFF. In DNA, the CDR3 is TGTGCCAGCAGCTTAAACTTAGGGACAGGGGGCAATGAGCAGTTCTTC. This chain joins TRBV7-9 and TRBJ2-1; 11 bases align to TRBD1. Germline V lookup: CDR1 SEHNR, CDR2 FQNEAQ (reference sequence). There are 16 residues in the CDR3. V gave up 2 bases and J gave up 6 bases; unmatched junction bases: 6.

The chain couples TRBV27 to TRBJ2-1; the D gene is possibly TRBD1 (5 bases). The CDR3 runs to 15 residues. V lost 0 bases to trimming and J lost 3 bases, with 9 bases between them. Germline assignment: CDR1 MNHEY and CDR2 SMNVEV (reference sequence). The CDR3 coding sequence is TGTGCCAGCAGTTTATCCCAAAGGGGCTACAATGAGCAGTTCTTC. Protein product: CASSLSQRGYNEQFF.

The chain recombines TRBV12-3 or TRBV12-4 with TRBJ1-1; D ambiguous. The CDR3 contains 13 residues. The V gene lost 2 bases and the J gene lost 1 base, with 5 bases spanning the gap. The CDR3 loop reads CASSLTENTEAFF. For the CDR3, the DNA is TGTGCCAGCAGTTTAACAGAGAACACTGAAGCTTTCTTT.

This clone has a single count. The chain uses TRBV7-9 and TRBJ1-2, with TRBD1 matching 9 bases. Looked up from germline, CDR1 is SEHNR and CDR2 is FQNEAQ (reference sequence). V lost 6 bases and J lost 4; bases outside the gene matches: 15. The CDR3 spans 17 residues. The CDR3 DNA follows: TGTGCCAGCAGTTTGACGTCAGACAGGGGGATATCCTATGGCTACACCTTC. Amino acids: CASSLTSDRGISYGYTF. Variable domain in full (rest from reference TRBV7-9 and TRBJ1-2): DTGVSQNPRHKITKRGQNVTFRCDPISEHNRLYWYRQTLGQGPEFLTYFQNEAQLEKSRLLSDRFSAERPKGSFSTLEIQRTEQGDSAMYLCASSLTSDRGISYGYTFGSGTRLTVV.

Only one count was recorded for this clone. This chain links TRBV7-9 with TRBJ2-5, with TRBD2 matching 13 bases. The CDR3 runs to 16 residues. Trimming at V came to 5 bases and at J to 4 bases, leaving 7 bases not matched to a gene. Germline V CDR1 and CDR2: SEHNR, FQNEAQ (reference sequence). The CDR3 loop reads CASSTRGLAGAETQYF. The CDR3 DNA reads TGTGCCAGCAGCACTCGAGGACTAGCGGGAGCAGAGACCCAGTACTTC. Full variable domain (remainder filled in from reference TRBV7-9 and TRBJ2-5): DTGVSQNPRHKITKRGQNVTFRCDPISEHNRLYWYRQTLGQGPEFLTYFQNEAQLEKSRLLSDRFSAERPKGSFSTLEIQRTEQGDSAMYLCASSTRGLAGAETQYFGPGTRLLVL.

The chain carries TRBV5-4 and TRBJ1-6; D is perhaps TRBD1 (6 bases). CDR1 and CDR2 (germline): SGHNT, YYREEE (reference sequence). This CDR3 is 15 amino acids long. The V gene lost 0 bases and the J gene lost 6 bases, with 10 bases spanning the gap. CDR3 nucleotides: TGTGCCAGCAGCTTGGGAGGGGGTTCTAATTCACCCCTCCACTTT. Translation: CASSLGGGSNSPLHF.

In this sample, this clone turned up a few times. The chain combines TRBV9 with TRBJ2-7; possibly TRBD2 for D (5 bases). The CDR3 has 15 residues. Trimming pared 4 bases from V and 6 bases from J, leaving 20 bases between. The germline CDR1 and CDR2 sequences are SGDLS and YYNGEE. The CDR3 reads CASSPDGITGVEQYF. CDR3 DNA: TGTGCCAGCAGCCCAGACGGGATTACCGGCGTCGAGCAGTACTTC.

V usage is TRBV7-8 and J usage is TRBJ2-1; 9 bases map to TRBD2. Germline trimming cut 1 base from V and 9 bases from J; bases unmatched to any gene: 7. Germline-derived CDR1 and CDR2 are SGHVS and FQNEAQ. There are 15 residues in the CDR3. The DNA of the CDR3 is TGTGCCAGCAGCTTAGGACGCGGGAGGGCCAGTGAGCAGTTCTTC. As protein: CASSLGRGRASEQFF. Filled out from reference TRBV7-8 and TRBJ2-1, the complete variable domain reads GAGVSQSPRYKVAKRGQDVALRCDPISGHVSLFWYQQALGQGPEFLTYFQNEAQLDKSGLPSDRFFAERPEGSVSTLKIQRTQQEDSAVYLCASSLGRGRASEQFFGPGTRLTVL.

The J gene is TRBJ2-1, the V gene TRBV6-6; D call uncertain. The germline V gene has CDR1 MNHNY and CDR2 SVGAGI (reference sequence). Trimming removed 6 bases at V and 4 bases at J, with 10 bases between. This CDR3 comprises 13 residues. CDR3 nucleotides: TGTGCCAGCAGCCTGACTGGTTACAATGAGCAGTTCTTC. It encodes CASSLTGYNEQFF.

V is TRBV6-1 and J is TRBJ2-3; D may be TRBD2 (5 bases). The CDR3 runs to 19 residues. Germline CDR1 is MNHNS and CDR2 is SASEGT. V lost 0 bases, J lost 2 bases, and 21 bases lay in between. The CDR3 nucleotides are TGTGCCAGCAGTGAAGCCTCTTTCGACTACGTGGCCTCCACAGATACGCAGTATTTT. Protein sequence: CASSEASFDYVASTDTQYF.

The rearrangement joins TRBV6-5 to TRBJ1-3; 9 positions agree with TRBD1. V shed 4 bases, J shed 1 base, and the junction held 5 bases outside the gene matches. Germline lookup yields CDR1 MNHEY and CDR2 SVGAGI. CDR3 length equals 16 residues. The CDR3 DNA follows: TGTGCCAGCAGTTTGGGACAGGGTCGGTCTGGAAACACCATATATTTT. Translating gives CASSLGQGRSGNTIYF.

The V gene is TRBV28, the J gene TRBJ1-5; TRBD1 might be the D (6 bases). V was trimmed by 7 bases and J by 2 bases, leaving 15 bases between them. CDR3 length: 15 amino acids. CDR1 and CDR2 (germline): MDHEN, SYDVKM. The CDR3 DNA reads TGTGCCAGCAAAGAACAGGGCTCTGGCAATCAGCCCCAGCATTTT. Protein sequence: CASKEQGSGNQPQHF. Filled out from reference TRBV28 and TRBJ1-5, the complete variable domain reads DVKVTQSSRYLVKRTGEKVFLECVQDMDHENMFWYRQDPGLGLRLIYFSYDVKMKEKGDIPEGYSVSREKKERFSLILESASTNQTSMYLCASKEQGSGNQPQHFGDGTRLSIL.

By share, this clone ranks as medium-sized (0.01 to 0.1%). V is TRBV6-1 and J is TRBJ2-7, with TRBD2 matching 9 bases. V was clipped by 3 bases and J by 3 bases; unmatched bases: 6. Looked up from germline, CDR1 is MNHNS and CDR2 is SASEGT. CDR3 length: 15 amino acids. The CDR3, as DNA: TGTGCCAGCAGTGAGGATAGCGGGGGAAGCTACGAGCAGTACTTC. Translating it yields CASSEDSGGSYEQYF.

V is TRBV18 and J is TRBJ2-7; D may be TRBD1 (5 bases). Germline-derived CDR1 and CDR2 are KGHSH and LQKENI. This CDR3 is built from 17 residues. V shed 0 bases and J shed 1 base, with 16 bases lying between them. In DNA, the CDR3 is TGTGCCAGCTCACCACCGACAGCCATAGTTGGATCCTACGAGCAGTACTTC. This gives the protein CASSPPTAIVGSYEQYF.

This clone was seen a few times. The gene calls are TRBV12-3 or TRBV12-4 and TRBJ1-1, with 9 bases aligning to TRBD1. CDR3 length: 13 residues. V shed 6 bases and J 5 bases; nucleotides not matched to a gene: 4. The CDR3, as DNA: TGTGCCAGCAGCCGACAGGGGGTTACTGAAGCTTTCTTT. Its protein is CASSRQGVTEAFF.

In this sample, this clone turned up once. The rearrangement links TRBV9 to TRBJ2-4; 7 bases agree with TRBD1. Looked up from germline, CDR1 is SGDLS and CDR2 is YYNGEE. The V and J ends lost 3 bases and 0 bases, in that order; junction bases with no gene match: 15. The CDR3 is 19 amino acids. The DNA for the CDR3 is TGTGCCAGCAGCGGGGCTCGGGACAGCCACCTCCTAGCCAAAAACATTCAGTACTTC. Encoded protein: CASSGARDSHLLAKNIQYF. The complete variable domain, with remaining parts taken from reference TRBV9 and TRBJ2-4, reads DSGVTQTPKHLITATGQRVTLRCSPRSGDLSVYWYQQSLDQGLQFLIQYYNGEERAKGNILERFSAQQFPDLHSELNLSSLELGDSALYFCASSGARDSHLLAKNIQYFGAGTRLSVL.

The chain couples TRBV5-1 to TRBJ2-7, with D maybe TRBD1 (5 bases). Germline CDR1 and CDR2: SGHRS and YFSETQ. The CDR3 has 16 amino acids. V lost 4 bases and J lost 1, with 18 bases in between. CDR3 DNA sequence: TGCGCCAGCAGCGAACAGGTCCCAGACCAATCCTACGAGCAGTACTTC. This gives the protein CASSEQVPDQSYEQYF.

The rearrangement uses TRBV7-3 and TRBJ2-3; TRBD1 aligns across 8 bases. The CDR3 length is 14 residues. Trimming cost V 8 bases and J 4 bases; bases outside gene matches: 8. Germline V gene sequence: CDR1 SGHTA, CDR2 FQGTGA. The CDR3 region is CASSASGGADTQYF. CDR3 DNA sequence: TGTGCCAGCTCCGCGTCAGGGGGCGCAGATACGCAGTATTTT.